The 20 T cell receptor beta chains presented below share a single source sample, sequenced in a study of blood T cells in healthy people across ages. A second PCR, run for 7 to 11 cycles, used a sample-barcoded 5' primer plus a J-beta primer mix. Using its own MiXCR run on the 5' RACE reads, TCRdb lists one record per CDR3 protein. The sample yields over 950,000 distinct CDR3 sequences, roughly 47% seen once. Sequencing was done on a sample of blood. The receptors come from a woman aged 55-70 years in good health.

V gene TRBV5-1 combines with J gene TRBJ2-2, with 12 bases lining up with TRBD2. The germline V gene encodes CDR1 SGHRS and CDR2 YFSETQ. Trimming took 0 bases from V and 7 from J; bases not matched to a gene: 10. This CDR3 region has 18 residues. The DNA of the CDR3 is TGCGCCAGCAGCTTGGCCCCTAGCGGGAGGGCCTCCGGCGGGGAGCTGTTTTTT. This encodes CASSLAPSGRASGGELFF. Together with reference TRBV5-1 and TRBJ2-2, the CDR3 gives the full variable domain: KAGVTQTPRYLIKTRGQQVTLSCSPISGHRSVSWYQQTPGQGLQFLFEYFSETQRNKGNFPGRFSGRQFSNSRSEMNVSTLELGDSALYLCASSLAPSGRASGGELFFGEGSRLTVL.

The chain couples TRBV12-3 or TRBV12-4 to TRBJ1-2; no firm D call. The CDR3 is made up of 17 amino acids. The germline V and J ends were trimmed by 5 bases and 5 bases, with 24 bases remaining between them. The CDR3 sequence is CASSPYHGDGEIYGYTF. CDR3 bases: TGTGCCAGCAGTCCCTACCACGGGGATGGGGAGATATATGGCTACACCTTC.

The CDR3 nucleotides are TGTGCCAGCAGAACCCCTCCCGGGCCCGAATTAAGGGAGACCCAGTACTTC. Residues: CASRTPPGPELRETQYF. The chain joins TRBV7-9 to TRBJ2-5; no reliable D call. Germline V CDR1 and CDR2: SEHNR, FQNEAQ (reference sequence). V was clipped by 6 bases and J by 5 bases, with 25 bases between them. The CDR3 covers 17 residues.

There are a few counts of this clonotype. CDR3 protein: CASTSDRTSYEQYF. The DNA for the CDR3 is TGTGCCAGCACCTCAGACAGGACCTCCTACGAGCAGTACTTC. The chain couples TRBV9 to TRBJ2-7, with D perhaps matching TRBD1 (6 bases). Germline V gives CDR1 SGDLS, CDR2 YYNGEE. V lost 6 bases and J 0 bases, leaving 13 bases between the germline ends. The CDR3 spans 14 residues.

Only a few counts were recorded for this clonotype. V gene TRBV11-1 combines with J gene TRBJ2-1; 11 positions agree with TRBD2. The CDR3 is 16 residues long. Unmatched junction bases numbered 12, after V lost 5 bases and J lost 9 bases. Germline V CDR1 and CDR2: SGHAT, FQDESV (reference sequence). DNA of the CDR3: TGTGCCAGCAGCCCCGGGACTAGCGGAACGATAGGTGAGCAGTTCTTC. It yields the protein CASSPGTSGTIGEQFF.

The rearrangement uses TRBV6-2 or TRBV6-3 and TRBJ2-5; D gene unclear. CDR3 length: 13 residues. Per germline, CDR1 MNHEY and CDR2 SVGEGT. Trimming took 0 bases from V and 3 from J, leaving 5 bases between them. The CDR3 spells CASSYSAKETQYF. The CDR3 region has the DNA TGTGCCAGCAGTTACTCGGCAAAAGAGACCCAGTACTTC.

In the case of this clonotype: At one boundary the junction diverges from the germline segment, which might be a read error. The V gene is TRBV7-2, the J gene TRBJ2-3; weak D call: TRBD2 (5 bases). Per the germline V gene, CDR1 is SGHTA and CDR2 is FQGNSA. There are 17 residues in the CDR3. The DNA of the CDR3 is TGTGCTAGCAGCTTAGCGATGAAAGGAGCAAGCACAGATACGCAGTATTTT. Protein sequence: CASSLAMKGASTDTQYF.

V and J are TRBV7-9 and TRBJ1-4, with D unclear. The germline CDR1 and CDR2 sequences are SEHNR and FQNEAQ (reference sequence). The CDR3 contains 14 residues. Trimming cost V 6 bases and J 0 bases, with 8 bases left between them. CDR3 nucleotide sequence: TGTGCCAGCAGGAGGACGGCAACTAATGAAAAACTGTTTTTT. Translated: CASRRTATNEKLFF.

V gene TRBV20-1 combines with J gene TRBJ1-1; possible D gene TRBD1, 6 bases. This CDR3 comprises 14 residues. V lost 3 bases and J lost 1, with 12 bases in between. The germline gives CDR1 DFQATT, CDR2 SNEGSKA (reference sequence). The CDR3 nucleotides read TGCAGTGCTAGGGAAACAGGGTCGAACACTGAAGCTTTCTTT. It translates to CSARETGSNTEAFF.

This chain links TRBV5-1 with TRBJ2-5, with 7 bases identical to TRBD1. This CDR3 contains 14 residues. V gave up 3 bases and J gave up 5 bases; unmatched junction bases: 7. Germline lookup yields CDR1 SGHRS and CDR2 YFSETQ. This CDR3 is CASSSGGAGETQYF. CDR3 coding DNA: TGCGCCAGCAGCTCAGGGGGTGCGGGTGAGACCCAGTACTTC.

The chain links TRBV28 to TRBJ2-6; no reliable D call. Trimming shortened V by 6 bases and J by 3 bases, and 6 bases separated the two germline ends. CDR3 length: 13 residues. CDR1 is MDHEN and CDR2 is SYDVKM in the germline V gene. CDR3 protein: CASSLIGANVLTF. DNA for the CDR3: TGTGCCAGCAGCCTTATTGGGGCCAACGTCCTGACTTTC.

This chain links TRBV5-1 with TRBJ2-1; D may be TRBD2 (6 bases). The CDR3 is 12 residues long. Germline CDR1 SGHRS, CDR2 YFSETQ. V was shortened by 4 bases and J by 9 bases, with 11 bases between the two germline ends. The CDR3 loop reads CASSVGGVEQFF. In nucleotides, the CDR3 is TGCGCCAGCAGCGTTGGAGGGGTTGAGCAGTTCTTC.

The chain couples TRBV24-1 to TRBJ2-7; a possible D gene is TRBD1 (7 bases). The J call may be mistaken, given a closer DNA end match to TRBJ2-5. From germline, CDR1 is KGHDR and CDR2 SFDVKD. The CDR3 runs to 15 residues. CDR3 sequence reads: CATSVRRQGGETQYF. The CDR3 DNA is TGTGCCACCAGTGTTAGGAGACAGGGAGGAGAGACCCAGTACTTC.

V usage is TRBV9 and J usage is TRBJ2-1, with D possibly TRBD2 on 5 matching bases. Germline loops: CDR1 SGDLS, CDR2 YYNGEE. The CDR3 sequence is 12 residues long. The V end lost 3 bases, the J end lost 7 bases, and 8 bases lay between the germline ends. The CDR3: CASSGTRNEQFF. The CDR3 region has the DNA TGTGCCAGCAGCGGAACTAGGAATGAGCAGTTCTTC.

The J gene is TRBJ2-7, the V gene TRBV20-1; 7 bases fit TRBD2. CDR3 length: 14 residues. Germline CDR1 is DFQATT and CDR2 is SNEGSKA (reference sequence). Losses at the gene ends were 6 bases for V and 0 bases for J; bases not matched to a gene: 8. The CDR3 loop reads CSASGDSSSYEQYF. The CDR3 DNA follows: TGCAGTGCCAGCGGGGACTCGAGCTCCTACGAGCAGTACTTC.

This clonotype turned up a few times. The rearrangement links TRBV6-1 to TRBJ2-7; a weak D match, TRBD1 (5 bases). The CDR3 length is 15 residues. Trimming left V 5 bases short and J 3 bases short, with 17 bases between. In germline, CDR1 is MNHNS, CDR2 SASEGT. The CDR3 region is CASSITPGNDYEQYF. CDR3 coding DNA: TGTGCCAGCAGTATAACACCAGGGAACGACTACGAGCAGTACTTC.

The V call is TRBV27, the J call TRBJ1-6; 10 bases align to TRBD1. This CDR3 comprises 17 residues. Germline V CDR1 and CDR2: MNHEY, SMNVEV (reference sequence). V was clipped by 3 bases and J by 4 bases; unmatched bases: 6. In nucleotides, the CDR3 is TGTGCCAGCAGTTTTCAGACAGGGGGCGCGTATAATTCACCCCTCCACTTT. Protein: CASSFQTGGAYNSPLHF.

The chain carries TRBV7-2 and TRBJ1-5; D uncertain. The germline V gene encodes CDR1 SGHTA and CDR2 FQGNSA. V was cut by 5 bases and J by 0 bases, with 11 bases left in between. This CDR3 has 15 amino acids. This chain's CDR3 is CASSLEVFSNQPQHF. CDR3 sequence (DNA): TGTGCCAGCAGCCTCGAGGTGTTTAGCAATCAGCCCCAGCATTTT.

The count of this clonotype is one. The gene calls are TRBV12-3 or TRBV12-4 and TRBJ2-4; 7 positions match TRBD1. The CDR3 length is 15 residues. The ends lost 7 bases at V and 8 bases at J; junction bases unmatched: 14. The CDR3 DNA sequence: TGTGCCAGCACTTCTCGACAGGGATTTGGGTACATTCAGTACTTC. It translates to CASTSRQGFGYIQYF.

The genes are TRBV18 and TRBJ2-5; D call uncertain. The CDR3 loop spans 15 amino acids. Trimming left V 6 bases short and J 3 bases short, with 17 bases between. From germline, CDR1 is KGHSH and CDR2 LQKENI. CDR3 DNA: TGTGCCAGCTCTTCTCGAAGTGTTGTAAAAGAGACCCAGTACTTC. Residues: CASSSRSVVKETQYF.